A selection of T cell receptor beta chains follows, all from one sample in a study of blood T cell repertoires in COVID-19. Repertoires were generated with immunoSEQ multiplex PCR, while TCRdb's copy carries only in-frame clones and drops some. This table holds approximately 300,000 clones, 90% to 95% found once. The sequenced material came from PBMCs or T cells enriched from blood (not recorded which). Receptor source: a woman in her 30s who had been exposed to COVID-19. The CDR3 runs from the conserved cysteine through the conserved F or W. D genes are given only for firm matches. The size of a clone is reported for some rows only, either as once, few or many, or as a class for expanded clones.

TRBD1 | TRBJ1-2 | TRBV19 | few | CASSKMTGTGMDYGYTF | TGTGCCAGTAGTAAAATGACCGGGACAGGGATGGACTATGGCTACACCTTC
. | TRBJ2-3 | TRBV21-1 | . | CASPVGAAPSTDTQYF | TGTGCCAGCCCTGTTGGAGCTGCTCCTAGCACAGATACGCAGTATTTT
TRBD1 | TRBJ1-2 | TRBV7-6 | . | CASSLAGRGEHGYTF | TGTGCCAGCAGCTTAGCGGGCAGGGGGGAGCATGGCTACACCTTC
. | TRBJ1-2 | TRBV6-5 | . | CASSYGQVWYGYTF | TGTGCCAGCAGTTACGGTCAGGTCTGGTATGGCTACACCTTC
TRBD1 | TRBJ1-6 | TRBV5-4 | once | CASSFNRGSSYNSPLHF | TGTGCCAGCAGCTTTAACAGGGGGAGCTCCTATAATTCACCCCTCCACTTT
. | TRBJ1-1 | TRBV10-2 | . | CASSRDTEAFF | TGCGCCAGCTCACGGGACACTGAAGCTTTCTTT
. | TRBJ2-1 | TRBV3-1/TRBV3-2 | . | CASNPRRIDNEQFF | TGTGCCAGCAACCCCAGGCGTATTGACAATGAGCAGTTCTTC
TRBD1 | TRBJ1-1 | TRBV19 | . | CASRDRVNTEAFF | TGTGCCAGCCGGGACAGGGTGAACACTGAAGCTTTCTTT
. | TRBJ1-5 | TRBV28 | . | CASSFGQPYNQPQHF | TGTGCCAGCAGTTTCGGACAGCCGTACAATCAGCCCCAGCATTTT
. | TRBJ1-1 | TRBV5-6 | . | CASSPSQGRTEAFF | TGTGCCAGCAGCCCGAGCCAGGGGAGAACTGAAGCTTTCTTT
TRBD1 | TRBJ2-1 | TRBV2 | . | CASRAGQGAYNEQFF | TGTGCCAGCAGGGCTGGACAGGGGGCCTACAATGAGCAGTTCTTC
. | TRBJ1-5 | TRBV19 | . | CASMPDLGPQHF | TGTGCCAGTATGCCTGACTTGGGGCCCCAGCATTTT
. | TRBJ1-5 | TRBV13 | . | CASSFGAGSNQPQHF | TGTGCCAGCAGCTTTGGGGCGGGAAGCAATCAGCCCCAGCATTTT